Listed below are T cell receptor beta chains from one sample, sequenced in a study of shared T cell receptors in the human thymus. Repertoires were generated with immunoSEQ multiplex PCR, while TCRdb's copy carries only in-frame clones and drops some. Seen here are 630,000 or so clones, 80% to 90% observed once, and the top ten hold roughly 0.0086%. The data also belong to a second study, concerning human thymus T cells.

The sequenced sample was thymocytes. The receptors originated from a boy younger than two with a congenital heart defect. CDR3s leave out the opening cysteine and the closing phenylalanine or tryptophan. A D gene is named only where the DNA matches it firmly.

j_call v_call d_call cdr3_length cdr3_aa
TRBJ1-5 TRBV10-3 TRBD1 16 AITSGTGLHHSNQPQH
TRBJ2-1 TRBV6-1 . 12 ASSELKQSNEQF
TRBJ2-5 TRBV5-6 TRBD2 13 ASSRASGRPETQY
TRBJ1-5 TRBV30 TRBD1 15 AWSTRDRVNGNQPQH
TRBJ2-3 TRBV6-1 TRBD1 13 ASSGTGHYTDTQY
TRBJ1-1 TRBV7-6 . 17 ASSSTTHRELTSYPEAF
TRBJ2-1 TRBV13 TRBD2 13 ASLFSGNSYNEQF
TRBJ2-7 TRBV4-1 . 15 ASSLRTEEDPSYEQY
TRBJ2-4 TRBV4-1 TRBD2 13 ASSQSGVAKNIQY
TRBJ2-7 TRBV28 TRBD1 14 ASSLRQGAFAYEQY
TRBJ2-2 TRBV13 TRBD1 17 ASSQRPGTGGGRSGELF